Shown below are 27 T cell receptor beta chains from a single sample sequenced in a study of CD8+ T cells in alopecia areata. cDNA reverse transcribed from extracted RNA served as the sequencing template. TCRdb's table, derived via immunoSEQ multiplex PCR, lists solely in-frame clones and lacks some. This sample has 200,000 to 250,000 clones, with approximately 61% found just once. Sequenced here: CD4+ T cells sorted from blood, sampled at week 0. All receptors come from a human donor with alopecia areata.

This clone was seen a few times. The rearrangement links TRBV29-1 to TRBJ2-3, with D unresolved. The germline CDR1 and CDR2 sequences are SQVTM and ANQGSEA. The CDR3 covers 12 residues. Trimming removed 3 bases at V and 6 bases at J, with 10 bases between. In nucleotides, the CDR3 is TGCAGCGTTGATGGCCTGCAGGATACGCAGTATTTT. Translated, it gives CSVDGLQDTQYF.

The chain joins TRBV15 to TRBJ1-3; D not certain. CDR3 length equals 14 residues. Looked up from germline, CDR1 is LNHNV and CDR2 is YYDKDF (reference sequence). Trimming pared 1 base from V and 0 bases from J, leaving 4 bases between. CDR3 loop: CATSRVDSGNTIYF. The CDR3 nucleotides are TGTGCCACCAGCAGAGTGGACTCTGGAAACACCATATATTTT.

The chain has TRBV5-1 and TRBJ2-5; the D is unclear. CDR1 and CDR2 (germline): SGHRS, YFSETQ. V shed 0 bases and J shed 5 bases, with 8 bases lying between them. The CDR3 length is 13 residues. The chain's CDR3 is CASSLDLRETQYF. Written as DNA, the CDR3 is TGCGCCAGCAGCTTGGATCTTCGGGAGACCCAGTACTTC.

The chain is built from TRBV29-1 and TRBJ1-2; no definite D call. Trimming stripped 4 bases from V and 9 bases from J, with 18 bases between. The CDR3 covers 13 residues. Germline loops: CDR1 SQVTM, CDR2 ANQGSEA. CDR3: CSVARRGRSSYTF. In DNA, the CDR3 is TGCAGCGTTGCCCGTCGGGGAAGGAGTAGCTACACCTTC.

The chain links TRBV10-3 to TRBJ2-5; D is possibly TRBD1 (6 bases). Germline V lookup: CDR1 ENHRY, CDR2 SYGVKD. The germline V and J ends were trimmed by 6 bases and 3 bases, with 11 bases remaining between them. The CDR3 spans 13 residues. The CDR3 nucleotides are TGTGCCATCAGGAGGGGGTCGGAAGAGACCCAGTACTTC. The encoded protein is CAIRRGSEETQYF.

DNA of the CDR3: TGTGCCAGCAGTGCAGCGGGGGCTGGCTATGGCTACACCTTC. Residues: CASSAAGAGYGYTF. The chain has TRBV6-1 and TRBJ1-2, with a weak D call TRBD1 (6 bases). CDR3 length: 14 residues. CDR1 MNHNS and CDR2 SASEGT come from the germline V gene. The ends were cut back, 4 bases at V and 4 bases at J, with 13 bases in the middle.

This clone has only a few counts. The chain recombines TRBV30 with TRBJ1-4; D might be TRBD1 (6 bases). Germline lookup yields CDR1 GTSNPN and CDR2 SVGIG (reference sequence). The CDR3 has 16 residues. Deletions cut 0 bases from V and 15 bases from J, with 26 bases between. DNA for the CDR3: TGTGCCTGGAGTGTTACCTTCAGACAGGCTGGCGACTTGGTGTTTTTT. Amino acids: CAWSVTFRQAGDLVFF. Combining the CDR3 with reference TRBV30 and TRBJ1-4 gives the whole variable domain SQTIHQWPATLVQPVGSPLSLECTVEGTSNPNLYWYRQAAGRGLQLLFYSVGIGQISSEVPQNLSASRPQDRQFILSSKKLLLSDSGFYLCAWSVTFRQAGDLVFFGSGTQLSVL.

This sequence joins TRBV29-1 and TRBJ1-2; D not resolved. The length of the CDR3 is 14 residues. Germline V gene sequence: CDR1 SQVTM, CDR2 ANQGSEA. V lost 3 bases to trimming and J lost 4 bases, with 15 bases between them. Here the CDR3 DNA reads TGCAGCGTTGACCACGCGACGGGGAGCTATGGCTACACCTTC. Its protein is CSVDHATGSYGYTF.

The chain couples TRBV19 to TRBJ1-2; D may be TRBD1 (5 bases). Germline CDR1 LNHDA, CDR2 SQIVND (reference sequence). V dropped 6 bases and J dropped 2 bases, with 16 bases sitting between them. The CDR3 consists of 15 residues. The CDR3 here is CASRGNRIRNYGYTF. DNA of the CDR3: TGTGCCAGTAGGGGCAACAGGATCAGAAACTATGGCTACACCTTC.

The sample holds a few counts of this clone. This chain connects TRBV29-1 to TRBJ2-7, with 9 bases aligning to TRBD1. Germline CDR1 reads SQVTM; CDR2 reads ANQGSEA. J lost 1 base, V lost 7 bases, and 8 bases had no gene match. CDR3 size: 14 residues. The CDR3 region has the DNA TGCAGCGCGTCGGGACAGGGTGGGTCCTACGAGCAGTACTTC. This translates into CSASGQGGSYEQYF.

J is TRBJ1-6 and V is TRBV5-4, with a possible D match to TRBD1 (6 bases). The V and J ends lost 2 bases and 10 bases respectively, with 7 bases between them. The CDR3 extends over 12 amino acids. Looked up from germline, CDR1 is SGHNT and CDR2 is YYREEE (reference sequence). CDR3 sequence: CASSFRGSPLHF. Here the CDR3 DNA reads TGTGCCAGCAGCTTCAGGGGATCACCCCTCCACTTT.

The CDR3 spells CSGAYVQETQYF. The CDR3 DNA is TGCAGCGGAGCGTATGTCCAAGAGACCCAGTACTTC. The genes are TRBV29-1 and TRBJ2-5; unclear D gene. The V gene's germline CDR1 is SQVTM and CDR2 ANQGSEA. This CDR3 is built from 12 residues. Trimming took off 7 bases at V and 1 base at J, with 10 bases between the two ends.

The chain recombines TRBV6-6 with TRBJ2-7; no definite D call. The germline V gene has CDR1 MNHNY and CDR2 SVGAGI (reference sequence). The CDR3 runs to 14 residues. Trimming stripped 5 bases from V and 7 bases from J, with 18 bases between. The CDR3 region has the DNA TGTGCCAGCAGTGCTCTCTACCCCCACGGAGAGCAGTACTTC. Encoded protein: CASSALYPHGEQYF.

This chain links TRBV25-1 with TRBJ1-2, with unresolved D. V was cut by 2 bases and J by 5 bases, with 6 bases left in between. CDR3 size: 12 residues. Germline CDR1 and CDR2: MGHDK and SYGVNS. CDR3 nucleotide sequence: TGTGCCAGCAGTGAAAGCCCGTATGGCTACACCTTC. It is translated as CASSESPYGYTF.

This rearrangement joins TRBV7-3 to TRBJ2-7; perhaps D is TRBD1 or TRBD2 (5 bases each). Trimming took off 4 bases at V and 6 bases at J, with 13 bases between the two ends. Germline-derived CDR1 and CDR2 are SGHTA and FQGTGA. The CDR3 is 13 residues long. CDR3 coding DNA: TGTGCCAGCAGCTCGCAGACTGGGGGCGAGCAGTACTTC. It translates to CASSSQTGGEQYF.

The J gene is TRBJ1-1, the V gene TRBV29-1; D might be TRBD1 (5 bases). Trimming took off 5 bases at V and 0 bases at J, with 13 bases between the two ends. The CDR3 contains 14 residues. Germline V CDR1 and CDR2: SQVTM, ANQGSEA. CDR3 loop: CSVSGGGMNTEAFF. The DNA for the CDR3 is TGCAGCGTTTCCGGTGGGGGGATGAACACTGAAGCTTTCTTT.

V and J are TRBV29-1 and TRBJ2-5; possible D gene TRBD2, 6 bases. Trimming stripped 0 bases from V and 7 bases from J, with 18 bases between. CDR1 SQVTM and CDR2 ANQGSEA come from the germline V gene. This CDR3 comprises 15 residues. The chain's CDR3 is CSVEDSSVRLGTQYF. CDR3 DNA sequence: TGCAGCGTTGAAGACTCTAGCGTCCGGCTGGGGACCCAGTACTTC.

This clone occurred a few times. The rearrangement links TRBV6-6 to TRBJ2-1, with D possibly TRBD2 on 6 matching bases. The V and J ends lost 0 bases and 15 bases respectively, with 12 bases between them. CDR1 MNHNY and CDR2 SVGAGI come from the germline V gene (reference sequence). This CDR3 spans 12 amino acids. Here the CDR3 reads CASSYSGTSAFF. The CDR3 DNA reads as TGTGCCAGCAGTTACTCCGGGACTTCGGCGTTCTTC.

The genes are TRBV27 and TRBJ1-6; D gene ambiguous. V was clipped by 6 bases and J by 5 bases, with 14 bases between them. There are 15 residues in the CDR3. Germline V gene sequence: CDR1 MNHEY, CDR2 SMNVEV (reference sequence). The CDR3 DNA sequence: TGTGCCAGCAGGAAAAGTTTGCTTAATAATTCACCCCTCCACTTT. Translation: CASRKSLLNNSPLHF.

The CDR3 region is CASSLGPRGPDTQYF. CDR3 coding DNA: TGTGCCAGCAGCTTAGGCCCCAGGGGGCCAGATACGCAGTATTTT. V and J are TRBV13 and TRBJ2-3, with 8 bases identical to TRBD1. J was trimmed by 4 bases and V by 0 bases; bases with no gene match: 3. Germline loops: CDR1 PRHDT, CDR2 FYEKMQ (reference sequence). The CDR3 contains 15 residues.

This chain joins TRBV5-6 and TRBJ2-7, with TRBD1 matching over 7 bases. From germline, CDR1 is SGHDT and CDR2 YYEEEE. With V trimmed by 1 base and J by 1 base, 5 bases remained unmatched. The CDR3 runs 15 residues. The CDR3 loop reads CASSLSYRGSYEQYF. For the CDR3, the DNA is TGTGCCAGCAGCTTGTCCTACAGGGGATCCTACGAGCAGTACTTC.

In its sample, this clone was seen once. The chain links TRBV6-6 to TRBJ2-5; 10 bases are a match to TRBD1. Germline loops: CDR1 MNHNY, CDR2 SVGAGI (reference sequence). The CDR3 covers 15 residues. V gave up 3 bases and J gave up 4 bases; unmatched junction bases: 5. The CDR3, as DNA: TGTGCCAGCAGTTATGGTTGGACAGGGGGAGAGACCCAGTACTTC. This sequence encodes CASSYGWTGGETQYF.

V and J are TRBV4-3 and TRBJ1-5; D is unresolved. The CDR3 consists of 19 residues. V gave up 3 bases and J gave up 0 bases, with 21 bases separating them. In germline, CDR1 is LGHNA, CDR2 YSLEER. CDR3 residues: CASSQDPENLRYSNQPQHF. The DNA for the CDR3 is TGCGCCAGCAGCCAGGATCCAGAAAACTTACGTTATAGCAATCAGCCCCAGCATTTT.

The CDR3 sequence: CSVSKRGTIDTEAFF. The CDR3 DNA follows: TGCAGCGTATCAAAACGGGGCACCATCGACACTGAAGCTTTCTTT. The gene calls are TRBV29-1 and TRBJ1-1, with TRBD1 as a possible D gene (5 bases). This CDR3 region has 15 residues. From germline, CDR1 is SQVTM and CDR2 ANQGSEA. Trimming removed 6 bases at V and 3 bases at J, with 20 bases between.

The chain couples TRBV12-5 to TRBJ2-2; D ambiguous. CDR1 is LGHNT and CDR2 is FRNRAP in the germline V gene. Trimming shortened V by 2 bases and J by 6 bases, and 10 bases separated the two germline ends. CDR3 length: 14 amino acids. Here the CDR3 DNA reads TGTGCTAGTGGTTTGACGAACCCCGCCGGGGAGCTGTTTTTT. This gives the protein CASGLTNPAGELFF. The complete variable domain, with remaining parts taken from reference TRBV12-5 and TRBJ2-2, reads DARVTQTPRHKVTEMGQEVTMRCQPILGHNTVFWYRQTMMQGLELLAYFRNRAPLDDSGMPKDRFSAEMPDATLATLKIQPSEPRDSAVYFCASGLTNPAGELFFGEGSRLTVL.

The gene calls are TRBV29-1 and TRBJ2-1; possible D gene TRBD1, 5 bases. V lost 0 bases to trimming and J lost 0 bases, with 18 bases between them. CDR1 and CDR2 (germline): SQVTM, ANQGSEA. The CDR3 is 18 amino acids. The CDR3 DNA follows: TGCAGCGTTGAAGATCTTCAGGGTTTAAGGATCTCCTACAATGAGCAGTTCTTC. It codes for CSVEDLQGLRISYNEQFF.

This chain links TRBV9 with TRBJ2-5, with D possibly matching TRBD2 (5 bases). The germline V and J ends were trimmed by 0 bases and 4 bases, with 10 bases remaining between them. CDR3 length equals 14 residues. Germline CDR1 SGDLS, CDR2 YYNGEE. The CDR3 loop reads CASSVVPSRETQYF. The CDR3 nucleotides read TGTGCCAGCAGCGTAGTTCCTAGCCGAGAGACCCAGTACTTC. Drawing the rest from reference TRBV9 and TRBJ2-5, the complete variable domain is DSGVTQTPKHLITATGQRVTLRCSPRSGDLSVYWYQQSLDQGLQFLIQYYNGEERAKGNILERFSAQQFPDLHSELNLSSLELGDSALYFCASSVVPSRETQYFGPGTRLLVL.